This TCR beta chain originates from a study of CD8+CD57+ T cells in acquired aplastic anemia. This CDR3 contains 12 residues. V was pared by 6 bases and J by 9 bases, with 7 bases of the junction left unmatched. Germline assignment: CDR1 LNHDA and CDR2 SQIVND (reference sequence). Before being chosen for sequencing, patients had shown CD8+CD57+ cell expansion by flow cytometry. The template for TCR beta VDJ and CDR3 sequence profiling was genomic DNA. One entry per CDR3 protein, called by TCRdb with MiXCR from the reads. The sample holds around 170,000 distinct CDR3 sequences, roughly 50% seen once. The table lists this clonotype with many counts.

The chain has TRBV19 and TRBJ1-1; 7 positions agree with TRBD1. Source material: sorted CD4+, CD8+, or CD8+CD57+ T cells (not recorded which) from PBMCs. This sequence was found in a human donor with aplastic anemia. The CDR3 DNA reads TGTGCCAGTAGGTCGACAGGGCGGAAAGCTTTCTTT. Protein product: CASRSTGRKAFF. Based on the CDR3 plus reference TRBV19 and TRBJ1-1, the full variable domain is DGGITQSPKYLFRKEGQNVTLSCEQNLNHDAMYWYRQDPGQGLRLIYYSQIVNDFQKGDIAEGYSVSREKKESFPLTVTSAQKNPTAFYLCASRSTGRKAFFGQGTRLTVV.